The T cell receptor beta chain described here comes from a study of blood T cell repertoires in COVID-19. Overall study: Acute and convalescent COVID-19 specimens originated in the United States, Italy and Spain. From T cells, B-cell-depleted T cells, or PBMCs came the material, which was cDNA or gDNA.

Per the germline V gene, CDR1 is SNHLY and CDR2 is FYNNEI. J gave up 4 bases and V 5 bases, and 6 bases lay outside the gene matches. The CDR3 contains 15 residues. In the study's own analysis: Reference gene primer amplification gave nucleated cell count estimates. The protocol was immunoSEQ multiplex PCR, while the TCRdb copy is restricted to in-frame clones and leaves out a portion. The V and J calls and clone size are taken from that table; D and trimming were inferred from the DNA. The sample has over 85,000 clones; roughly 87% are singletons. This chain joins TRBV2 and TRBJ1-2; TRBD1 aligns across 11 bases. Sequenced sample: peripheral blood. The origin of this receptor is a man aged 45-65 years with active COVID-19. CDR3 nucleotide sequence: TGTGCCAGCAGTAAGGGACAGGGGGACCGCTATGGCTACACCTTC. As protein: CASSKGQGDRYGYTF.